Sequencing of this TCR beta chain was carried out in a study of T-cell memory formation after mild COVID-19 listed by TCRdb under 2021. General notes on the study: Most TCR sequence clusters were specific to one of the two donors. Longitudinal TCRalpha and TCRbeta repertoire sequencing tracked T-cell clones expanding and contracting after mild COVID-19 in two donors. Two young, previously healthy adult volunteers, one female and one male, were included in the cohort.

For CDR1 and CDR2, the germline V gene lists MNHEY and SVGAGI. The germline V end is reduced by 8 bases and the J end by 4 bases; junction bases left unmatched: 11. From the cysteine up to the phenylalanine, the CDR3 has a length of 15 residues. Here the CDR3 DNA is all that survives: 45 bases in frame from base 1. Findings and caveats that apply to the study as a whole: Only a couple of mild cases were covered in the study, and larger cohorts including severe cases with pre-infection samples were considered necessary. Contracting CD4+ clones were located mainly in the CM and EM memory subsets, whereas CD8+ clones were found to be enriched in EMRA. Whether the second-wave clones peaking on day 37 were SARS-CoV-2 specific was not confirmed. Some responding clones were detected in pre-infection memory, which suggested that pre-existing cross-reactive memory T cells had joined the SARS-CoV-2 response. Balanced CD4/CD8 phenotypes were observed for clones contracting from day 15 to 85, whereas a bias towards CD4+ was observed for a second wave of clones expanding from day 15 to 37.

Ficoll-Paque density gradient centrifugation was the method used to isolate PBMCs. This clonotype was observed a few times. No cognate antigen has been identified for it. No much larger clonotype is one base removed from it; base qualities were not supplied. The sequencer listed for this sample is Illumina NovaSeq 6000. TCRalpha and TCRbeta cDNA libraries were constructed by 5'RACE with constant-segment primers, with sample barcodes and unique molecular identifiers being introduced. RNA was extracted from every sample with Trizol reagent. The libraries were amplified in two PCR steps, and the second step added a second sample barcode and Illumina TruSeq adapters. Sequencing of libraries was performed on an Illumina NovaSeq with 2 x 150 bp paired-end reads. As for the authors' bioinformatics: Reads were demultiplexed and collapsed into UMI-guided consensus sequences with migec v1.2.7. With mixcr v2.1.11, UMI consensuses were aligned to TRA and TRB V and J templates and assembled into clonotypes. Clonotypes were classified as expanded or contracted when called significant by both edgeR and NoisET, with noise models trained on biological replicates. For edgeR calls, a false discovery rate-adjusted p below 0.01 and a log2 fold-change threshold of 1 were applied. PCA with hierarchical clustering of max-normalized trajectories of the 1000 most abundant clonotypes was used as exploratory dynamics analysis. Separately sequenced CD4+ and CD8+ repertoires were used to assign the CD4 or CD8 phenotype of responding clones. The public reads were reprocessed in TCRdb via fastp at Q25 and MiXCR, keeping in-frame beta chains. Each entry merges the rows of one CDR3 protein and shows their most common DNA and genes. These V and J calls originate from TCRdb's pipeline instead of the authors' own analysis. Across this sample there are more than 150,000 distinct CDR3 sequences, with approximately 17% seen only once. The leading ten clones occupy around 3.9% of the sample.

This chain joins TRBV6-5 to TRBJ1-1, with 9 central nucleotides matching TRBD1. The sequence was obtained from a man aged 18 to 30 who had mild COVID-19 (a few samples of this study predate the infection). The sample titles of this study are shuffled in the database, so cell type and time point are left out; the donor was told from shared clones. What was sequenced was PBMCs or a T cell subset sorted from them (not recorded which). CDR3 loop: CASGGPQGASTEAFF. The sequenced DNA: TGTGCCAGCGGGGGCCCACAGGGGGCGAGCACTGAAGCTTTCTTT.